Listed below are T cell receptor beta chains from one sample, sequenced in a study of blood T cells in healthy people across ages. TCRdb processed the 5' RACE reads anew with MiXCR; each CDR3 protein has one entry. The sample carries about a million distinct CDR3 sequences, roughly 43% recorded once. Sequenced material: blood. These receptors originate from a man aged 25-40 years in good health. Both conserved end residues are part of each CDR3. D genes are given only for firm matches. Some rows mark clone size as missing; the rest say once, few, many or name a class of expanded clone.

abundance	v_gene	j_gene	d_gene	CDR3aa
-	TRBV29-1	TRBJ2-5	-	CSVEPRDSKETQYF
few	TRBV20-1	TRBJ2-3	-	CSARGSTGQDDTQYF
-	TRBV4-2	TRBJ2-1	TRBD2	CASSQEGGGSSYNEQFF
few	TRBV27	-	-	CASSLDREADEQYF
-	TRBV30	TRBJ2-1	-	CAWSVRGKTGDRSYNEQFF
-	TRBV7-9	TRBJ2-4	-	CASSLAQNIQYF
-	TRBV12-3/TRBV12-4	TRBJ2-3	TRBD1	CASTFRPRGPENTQYF
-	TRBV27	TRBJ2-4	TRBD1	CASSLDRDKNIQYF
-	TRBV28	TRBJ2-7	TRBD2	CASSPLGGGFNEQYF
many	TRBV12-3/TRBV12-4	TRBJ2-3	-	CASSLEGGTQYF
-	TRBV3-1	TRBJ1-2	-	CASSPDTTRTGYTF
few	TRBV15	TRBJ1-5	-	CATSPRPDPNQPQHF
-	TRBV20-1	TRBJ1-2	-	CSASPGGPYGYTF
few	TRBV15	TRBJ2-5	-	CATSRDYGQQETQYF
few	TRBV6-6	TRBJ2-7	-	CASSTIPYEQYF
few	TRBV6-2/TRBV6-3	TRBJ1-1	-	CASSFDTEAFF
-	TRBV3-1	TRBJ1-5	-	CASSQVQGDGPQHF
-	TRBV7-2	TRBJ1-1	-	CASSPMDGLNTEAFF
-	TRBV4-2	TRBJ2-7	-	CASSQDGPTGRDEQYF
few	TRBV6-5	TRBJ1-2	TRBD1	CASSSRQGGYTF
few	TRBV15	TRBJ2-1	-	CATSPGLTYNEQFF
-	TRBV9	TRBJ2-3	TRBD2	CASSVGGGASTDTQYF
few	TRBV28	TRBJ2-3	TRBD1	CASSLPGTGVTDTQYF
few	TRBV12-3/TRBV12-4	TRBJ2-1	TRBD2	CASSGTSGGPSNEQFF
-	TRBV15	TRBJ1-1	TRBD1	CATSRHHTGVGTEAFF
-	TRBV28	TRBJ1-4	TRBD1	CASSLGQGKKSNEKLFF
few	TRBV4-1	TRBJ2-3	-	CASSQAMARTDTQYF
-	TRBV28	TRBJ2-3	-	CASSLRQGGRDTQYF
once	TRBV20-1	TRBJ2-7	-	CSARDPLGTQPYEQYF
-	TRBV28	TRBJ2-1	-	CASSPFQGEGGHEQFF
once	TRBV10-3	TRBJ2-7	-	CAASLGGTAGPYEQYF
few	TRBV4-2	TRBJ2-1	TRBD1	CASSTQTGGAYNEQFF
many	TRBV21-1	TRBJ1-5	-	CASSKECETASNLPQHF
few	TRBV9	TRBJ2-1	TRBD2	CASSVGGRALADYNEQFF
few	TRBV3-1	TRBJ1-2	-	CASSQDMGAQHYGYTF
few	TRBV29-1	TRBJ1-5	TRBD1	CSVQTGNQPQHF